The 2 T cell receptor beta chains given below trace back to one sample, sequenced in a study of T-cell memory formation after mild COVID-19. TCRdb passed the 5' RACE reads through MiXCR, listing each CDR3 protein once. The repertoire includes roughly 68,000 distinct CDR3 sequences, 16% of them detected once, and about 31% sits in the top ten. Sequencing was carried out using PBMCs or a T cell subset sorted from them (not recorded which). The receptors derive from an adult woman who had mild COVID-19 (a few samples of this study predate the infection). Cell type and time point are not known.

At least ten counts were recorded for this clonotype. The V and J genes are TRBV4-3 and TRBJ2-6; no clear D gene. Trimming removed 0 bases at V and 2 bases at J, with 8 bases between. Germline CDR1 LGHNA, CDR2 YSLEER. CDR3 length: 16 amino acids. CDR3 nucleotides: TGCGCCAGCAGCCAAGATCCGGCAGCTGGGGCCAACGTCCTGACTTTC. It translates to CASSQDPAAGANVLTF.

This clonotype was seen only a few times. The chain combines TRBV27 with TRBJ2-1, with D hard to call. This CDR3 has 16 residues. CDR1 and CDR2 (germline): MNHEY, SMNVEV (reference sequence). Trimming cost V 5 bases and J 0 bases, with 14 bases left between them. This CDR3 is CASSHLRLSSYNEQFF. The CDR3 DNA is TGTGCCAGCAGTCACCTACGGTTGAGCTCCTACAATGAGCAGTTCTTC.